This TCR beta chain was found in a study of OX40 agonist ivuxolimab in advanced cancers. Sequenced by immunoSEQ multiplex PCR; TCRdb stores in-frame clones only, minus some. The sample shows 100,000 to 110,000 clones, approximately 90% of them seen only once. The V and J ends lost 3 bases and 1 base, in that order; junction bases with no gene match: 7. The germline gives CDR1 KGHSH, CDR2 LQKENI. This CDR3 region has 18 residues. Anyone with autoimmune disease history or systemic immunosuppression was excluded. Blood specimens came from baseline, cycle 4 day 1, and cycle 7 day 1. The clonotype originates from an adult with an advanced solid tumor such as melanoma, head and neck, liver or kidney cancer. V and J are TRBV18 and TRBJ2-1, with TRBD2 matching 12 bases. This material consisted of CD4+ or CD8+ T cells sorted from blood, taken in a trial of the OX40 agonist ivuxolimab. CDR3 sequence: CASSPFLAGGVSYNEQFF. Written as DNA, the CDR3 is TGTGCCAGCTCACCCTTTCTAGCGGGAGGGGTGTCCTACAATGAGCAGTTCTTC.